This is a list of T cell receptor beta chains from one sample in a study of T cell changes during pregnancy in multiple sclerosis. The method was immunoSEQ multiplex PCR; TCRdb's version includes in-frame clones alone and lacks a portion of them. This table holds more than 40,000 clones, 80% to 90% found once. This sample comprised CD4+ T cells from peripheral blood mononuclear cells, obtained in the first trimester of pregnancy. The receptors were gathered from a female donor with multiple sclerosis, enrolled in a pregnancy study. The CDR3 runs from the conserved cysteine through the conserved F or W. Each record gives: J gene, V gene, CDR3 protein.

TRBJ2-3,TRBV27,CASSPLAGATTDTQYF
TRBJ1-4,TRBV29-1,CSVEDEGVRLFF
TRBJ2-5,TRBV29-1,CSVAPRGTSGIKETQYF
TRBJ1-2,TRBV7-9,CASSWTAVNYGYTF
TRBJ1-3,TRBV7-2,CASSVTGQGVRNTIYF
TRBJ2-7,TRBV2,CASSDVNEQYF
TRBJ1-1,TRBV19,CASSHRAYAEAFF
TRBJ1-2,TRBV27,CASSLAGRGYGYTF
TRBJ2-5,TRBV4-2,CASSRGGGQGDQETQYF
TRBJ2-1,TRBV11-3,CASSLIGGGRQFF
TRBJ2-1,TRBV28,CASSLGLAGAFEQFF
TRBJ2-5,TRBV5-1,CASSWWDSKETQYF
TRBJ2-5,TRBV5-4,CASSPRTSGEETQYF
TRBJ2-7,TRBV5-4,CASTGAGGPYEQYF
TRBJ2-3,TRBV5-6,CASSLTGLAGADTQYF
TRBJ2-7,TRBV10-2,CASSGDYEQYF
TRBJ2-7,TRBV4-2,CASSQEPGSANLPYEQYF
TRBJ1-1,TRBV9,CASSVVPVGRLNTEAFF
TRBJ1-2,TRBV7-9,CASSLGPQGQDYTF
TRBJ2-7,TRBV28,CASKGGGGRSEQYF
TRBJ2-5,TRBV6-5,CASRPTQGHETQYF
TRBJ1-4,TRBV2,CASRLQDATNEKLFF
TRBJ1-1,TRBV28,CASSFRHGTEAFF
TRBJ1-2,TRBV6-5,CASSPGTGLYGYTF
TRBJ1-5,TRBV30,CAWSLPGQGDQPQHF
TRBJ1-3,TRBV6-5,CASSYGGGGNTIYF
TRBJ2-1,TRBV28,CATRLGLAGVGGQFF
TRBJ2-7,TRBV15,CATSRDRRTGTGLYEQYF
TRBJ2-7,TRBV6-5,CASSQGHSYEQYF
TRBJ1-4,TRBV7-2,CASSLDRGVEKLFF
TRBJ1-5,TRBV7-9,CASSPDITNQPQHF
TRBJ2-5,TRBV7-3,CASSAVGSGSETQYF
TRBJ1-1,TRBV6-6,CASSLGVGEAFF
TRBJ1-1,TRBV5-5,CASSWRQVEAFF
TRBJ2-7,TRBV7-6,CASSDDIYEQYF
TRBJ2-1,TRBV30,CACGTSGSYNEQFF
TRBJ2-3,TRBV7-9,CASSLEQGTDTQYF
TRBJ1-1,TRBV28,CASSSVNRGLGTEAFF
TRBJ2-5,TRBV18,CASSPLSGRGETQYF
TRBJ1-3,TRBV7-2,CASSPSQGNTIYF
TRBJ2-5,TRBV7-3,CASSSGLAGGTQYF
TRBJ2-5,TRBV29-1,CSVVVARQETQYF
TRBJ2-7,TRBV7-2,CASSLFPNYEQYF
TRBJ2-1,TRBV7-2,CASSPSGLAGGVSKDEQFF
TRBJ2-7,TRBV27,CASSSGGDEQYF
TRBJ2-3,TRBV5-8,CASSLQTRGTDTQYF